This T cell receptor beta chain is from a study of technical replicates of blood from a handful of donors. Generated by immunoSEQ multiplex PCR, the TCRdb table keeps only in-frame clones and is missing some. The sample consists of around 81,000 clones, roughly 95% of them appearing once. Trimming at V came to 2 bases and at J to 0 bases, leaving 1 base not matched to a gene. Germline V gives CDR1 SGHRS, CDR2 YFSETQ. The CDR3 contains 16 residues. The TCR comes from a human donor in good health. Specimen: T cells isolated from PBMCs. The rearrangement uses TRBV5-1 and TRBJ2-1, with 11 bases aligning to TRBD2. The CDR3 is CASSLLAGASYNEQFF. DNA for the CDR3: TGCGCCAGCAGCTTACTAGCGGGAGCCTCCTACAATGAGCAGTTCTTC.